Described below is a single T cell receptor (beta chain) sequence and its context. The antigen it recognizes is unknown. One base away there is no much larger clone; base qualities are not given. The library was prepared using the immunoSEQ multiplex PCR assay. For the multiplex PCR, a mixture combining 60 forward primers for TCR Vbeta segments and 13 reverse primers for TCR Jbeta segments was used. The CDR3 region of rearranged TCR beta genes was amplified from genomic DNA by a multiplex PCR assay. Amplified TCR beta libraries were sequenced as 87-base-pair reads on the Illumina HiSeq System. In the original analysis: A later analysis tallied 80 million to 95 million unique TCR beta chains across the approximately 670 repertoires, and approximately 11 million of those chains were shared by two or more donors. A nearest-neighbor algorithm error-corrected the raw reads and collapsed the reads into unique sequences, merging closely related sequences to remove PCR and sequencing errors. CDR3 sequences were aligned to IMGT reference sequences to assign V, D and J gene segments. For a sequence to be retained, a match of at least six nucleotides was required to both a V gene segment and a J gene segment. Rearrangements were classified as productive when the CDR3 lacked stop codons and remained in frame with V and J, and all other rearrangements were classified as non-productive. Following IMGT convention, CDR3 was defined as the stretch from the second conserved V-encoded cysteine to the conserved J-encoded phenylalanine. The earlier analysis of some 580 of the donors excluded any sequence lacking an unambiguous match to a single V gene segment. In an earlier analysis of 587 of the donors, V segments were called functional above 56.7% productive rearrangements and were called segregating when the between-donor standard deviation exceeded 5%. A statistical classification framework was built for diagnosing cytomegalovirus status from the catalog of TCR beta chain sequences. A later analysis assigned V and J genes by comparing TCR nucleotide sequences with IMGT/GENE-DB human TR gene sequences. The TCRdist pipeline was used in a later analysis to assign CDR3 sequences and most-parsimonious VDJ recombination scenarios. In a later analysis, every TCR beta chain was defined by the combination of its CDR3 amino acid sequence and its V-gene family, and reads without a unique V-gene family were dropped. In a later analysis, 500 to 650 highly shared, low-generation-probability nucleotide sequences were removed to address suspected cross-contamination and a sequencing artifact. In a later analysis, a clonal expansion index for each public chain was calculated from normalized within-repertoire ranks of inferred template counts. In a later analysis, generation probabilities were computed with a VDJ recombination model fitted to out-of-frame rearrangements, and the resulting probabilities were checked against IGoR. A later analysis scored TCR-TCR, TCR-HLA and TCR-CMV co-occurrence with hypergeometric tests, applying a repertoire-size bias correction to TCR pairs. False discovery rates were estimated in a later analysis by permuting HLA or CMV assignments 20 times. In a later analysis, co-occurring TCRs were grouped with DBSCAN, and TCRdist sequence similarity was added when clustering was performed within HLA-allele-positive subsets. Repertoires with fewer than 30,000 or more than 120,000 public chains were left out of co-occurrence clustering, as were several repertoires with anomalous nucleotide sharing. TCRdb mirrors the immuneACCESS table, restricted to in-frame sequences. Some clones are absent from its copies; in checked studies, under half trace to an unresolved V gene, and the reason for the others is unknown. The V and J calls and the clone size are those of that table, but D and trimming were determined from the DNA. This sample lists hundreds of thousands of clones; about 81% were detected once. The ten biggest clones cover roughly 6% of the sample.

The sample is drawn from a study of cytomegalovirus exposure and HLA in healthy donors (dated by TCRdb to the late 2010s). At the level of the whole study: An earlier analysis of roughly 500 of the donors reported about 290 Gb of sequence data and roughly 100 million unique TCR beta sequences from about 200 million T cells. About 330 gigabases of sequencing data and around 80 million unique TCR sequences made up an early release that covered 500 to 650 HLA-typed donors. Of the roughly 400 genotyped donors, around 81% fell in the genetic ancestry cluster associated with self-reported Caucasian donors. The study was designed to test whether signatures of past pathogen exposure could be identified by cataloging public T cell receptors. The T cell repertoires of 550 to 850 subjects were profiled by immunosequencing and related to cytomegalovirus serostatus. Besides the first cohort of roughly 640 subjects, a separate validation cohort made up of 95 to 150 different subjects was used. To predict cytomegalovirus infection status, the study brought together high-throughput TCR immunosequencing, statistical association of individual TCRs with disease status, and machine learning. In a later analysis, previously published TCR beta repertoires from 666 donors were re-analyzed and high-resolution HLA genotyping was added so that TCR occurrence patterns could be studied. Rather than using new phenotypic data, the later analysis identified candidate immune exposures from TCR beta sequences and from how often those sequences occurred across donors. An earlier analysis of around 580 of the donors used high-throughput TCR beta sequencing to judge whether each TCR beta V gene segment behaved as functional or pseudogenic. Donor age, sex, ethnicity and CMV serostatus were compiled alongside the repertoire data. Genome-wide SNP genotypes for about 65% of the 666 donors were used in a later genetic analysis, which treated that subset as a discovery cohort. All discovery cohort repertoires had been generated using a single sequencing platform. HLA typing covered class I and class II loci at four-digit resolution. The number of donors typed differed by locus, with about 629-630 for A, B, C, DRB1 and DQB1, more than 500 for DQA1, about 610 for DPA1, and under 490 for DPB1. Because of strong linkage in the cohort, 4 to 6 DR-DQ haplotypes were treated as single units for association and clustering. Across some 400 genotyped donors of the cohort, an average of roughly 250,000 unique TCR beta nucleotide sequences per donor were sequenced, and about a sixth of those sequences were non-productive. Study-level results and caveats: When HLA alleles, especially DR and DQ, strongly co-occurred, TCR associations were difficult to assign to individual alleles. Compared with the 666-donor mean, donors in an Asian-associated ancestry cluster had fewer N-insertions in productive TCRs, according to a later genetic analysis. Correlated functional status among segregating V segments might be attributable to linkage disequilibrium, but an unknown experimental factor could not be ruled out. Sequencing depth was assumed to be roughly uniform across donors in the presence/absence analyses, though that assumption may not hold. According to the authors, the approach could potentially be generalized to other disease states and immunological phenotypes. Because HLA typing was missing for some donors at each locus, association tests included only the typed subset. In a later genetic analysis, a missense DCLRE1C variant was associated with V-gene and J-gene trimming of TCR beta chains, and the association was replicated in an independent cohort. A few of the identified cytomegalovirus-associated TCR beta chains were confirmed in vitro to be specific for cytomegalovirus antigens. A further reported finding was that TCR beta sequences accurately predicted the HLA-A and HLA-B alleles for most subjects in the first cohort. Most TCR sequences were seen in very few donors, while some public TCRs were found in many individuals. Most CMV-associated TCR beta chains appeared to be HLA-restricted in a later analysis, and the HLA associations seemed to be driven largely by CMV exposure. Broadly in line with IMGT annotations, most TCR beta V segments showed up in productive rearrangements about 87% or about 30% of the time in an earlier analysis of several hundred of the donors. A cluster of highly shared sequence variants was judged likely to be a technical artifact of the sequencing pipeline. The study gave a list of 150 to 200 TCR beta chains associated with cytomegalovirus. A later analysis found that HLA-associated TCR beta chains were more clonally expanded and had lower generation probabilities than equally common non-associated chains. CMV serostatus was the only immune exposure information available for the cohort. Specific HLA alleles were associated with 15,000 to 20,000 TCR beta sequences at a false discovery rate of 0.05 in a later analysis. The classifier was reported to diagnose cytomegalovirus status with high specificity and sensitivity in both the original and validation cohorts. The 87-base-pair reads could not distinguish some IMGT-functional V segments, including TRBV6-2 and TRBV6-3, so those segments were excluded. This cohort had only TCR beta chains sequenced, and the lack of alpha or paired-chain data limited which features could be detected. A later analysis reported that several top co-occurrence clusters appeared linked to parvovirus B19, influenza, CMV and Epstein-Barr virus. In a later analysis, TCR association rates were found to vary across HLA loci, with the most associated TCRs seen for DRB1 alleles and the fewest for HLA-C alleles. Because counts were too low, roughly 17 rarely observed V segments, including chromosome 9 orphons, were left out of the earlier analysis of 500 to 750 of the donors.

V loses 3 bases, J loses 2 bases, and the germline ends lie 6 bases apart. The CDR3 starts with the cysteine, ends with the phenylalanine, and has 12 residues. Only CDR3 DNA remains: 36 bases, in frame from the first base. The germline V gene supplies CDR1 SQVTM and CDR2 ANQGSEA. The cohort was made up of about 610 healthy bone marrow donors. At the time of sampling, every cohort member was nominally healthy, though immune exposures that went unrecorded were likely present. The donor tested CMV seropositive and was one of the 289 seropositive cohort members. Every donor gave a peripheral blood sample, and the peripheral blood mononuclear cells from that sample were used for TCR beta sequencing. The Qiagen DNeasy Blood Extraction Kit was used to extract genomic DNA from the blood cell samples.

The rearrangement joined TRBV29-1 to TRBJ2-3; a confident D gene designation cannot be given. The sample was PBMCs. The receptor's source is a man aged 35-49 years in good health and CMV-seropositive. The DNA sequence is TGCAGCGTTGAGGAGAACACAGATACGCAGTATTTT. Its translation reads: CSVEENTDTQYF.